The entry that follows covers one TCR beta chain sequence. These data originate in a study of blood T cell repertoires in COVID-19. The repertoire was sequenced with immunoSEQ multiplex PCR; TCRdb's copy has only in-frame clones and lacks some. The table lists 150,000 to 200,000 clones, more than 75% of them singletons, with roughly 18% in the top ten. CDR1 and CDR2 (germline): MNHEY, SMNVEV (reference sequence). The CDR3 spans 13 residues. V was pared by 6 bases and J by 8 bases, with 3 bases of the junction left unmatched. The sequenced sample was peripheral blood. The clonotype was recovered from a person aged 65 to 79 with COVID-19, enrolled during active disease. The chain has TRBV27 and TRBJ1-6; 8 nucleotides match TRBD1. The DNA for the CDR3 is TGTGCCAGCAGACAGGGGGACTATTCACCCCTCCACTTT. Translated: CASRQGDYSPLHF.